One and the same sample provided the 6 T cell receptor beta chains below, sequenced in a study of blood T cell repertoires in COVID-19. This table comes from immunoSEQ multiplex PCR, and its TCRdb copy is limited to in-frame clones, with some not included. This table holds fewer than 85,000 clones, approximately 82% found once. Sequencing used peripheral blood. The receptors originated from a woman aged 55 to 70 with acute or convalescent COVID-19.

CDR3 sequence (DNA): TGTGCCAGCAGCCAAGGGCCCGTCAAAGATGGCTACACCTTC. It translates to CASSQGPVKDGYTF. This rearrangement joins TRBV4-2 to TRBJ1-2; D uncertain. CDR3 size: 14 residues. CDR1 is LGHNA, CDR2 YNFKEQ, per germline. The V end lost 1 base, the J end lost 6 bases, and 12 bases lay between the germline ends.

Only a few counts were recorded for this clone. V is TRBV5-1 and J is TRBJ1-5, with D maybe TRBD1 (5 bases). V was trimmed by 5 bases and J by 2 bases, leaving 14 bases between them. Germline CDR1 is SGHRS and CDR2 is YFSETQ. The CDR3 loop spans 15 amino acids. CDR3 protein: CASSPQGGGNQPQHF. As DNA, the CDR3 is TGCGCCAGCAGTCCTCAGGGAGGCGGCAATCAGCCCCAGCATTTT.

In this sample, this clone turned up once. The rearrangement uses TRBV9 and TRBJ2-1, with 8 bases aligning to TRBD2. The CDR3 is 17 residues long. The V gene's germline CDR1 is SGDLS and CDR2 YYNGEE. The V gene end was trimmed by 0 bases and the J gene end by 9 bases; junction bases not matched to a gene: 14. The CDR3 DNA reads TGTGCCAGCAGCGTAGCTACGATGGCGGGAGGTCAGAGTGAGCAGTTCTTC. Translated: CASSVATMAGGQSEQFF.

This chain connects TRBV30 to TRBJ1-3, with TRBD1 identical over 7 bases. This CDR3 region has 14 residues. V was pared by 3 bases and J by 0 bases, with 2 bases of the junction left unmatched. Germline CDR1 GTSNPN, CDR2 SVGIG (reference sequence). Here the CDR3 reads CAWRTGLSGNTIYF. The CDR3 DNA is TGTGCCTGGAGGACAGGGCTCTCTGGAAACACCATATATTTT.

The chain links TRBV6-5 to TRBJ1-2; no clear D gene. Per germline, CDR1 MNHEY and CDR2 SVGAGI. CDR3 length: 14 amino acids. Trimming removed 8 bases at V and 4 bases at J, with 17 bases between. Here the CDR3 DNA reads TGTGCCAGCCAACCCATGAACGGAGTCTATGGCTACACCTTC. Protein sequence: CASQPMNGVYGYTF.

This chain's CDR3 is CASSRTGENIQYF. Here the CDR3 DNA reads TGCGCCAGCAGTCGGACAGGGGAGAACATTCAGTACTTC. The genes are TRBV5-1 and TRBJ2-4; TRBD1 matches at 9 bases. The ends lost 5 bases at V and 7 bases at J; junction bases unmatched: 4. Germline assignment: CDR1 SGHRS and CDR2 YFSETQ. The CDR3 has 13 amino acids.